A single sample is the source of the 13 T cell receptor beta chains below, sequenced in a study of cytomegalovirus exposure and HLA in healthy donors. PCR used 60 Vbeta primers and 13 Jbeta primers. Using immunoSEQ multiplex PCR, the repertoire was profiled, and TCRdb retains in-frame clones only, with some absent. The sample holds about 160,000 clones, less than 90% seen once. Input material: PBMCs. Every receptor here comes from a young man in good health and CMV-seronegative.

The J gene is TRBJ2-1, the V gene TRBV29-1; 12 bases fit TRBD2. The CDR3 runs to 15 residues. The germline gives CDR1 SQVTM, CDR2 ANQGSEA. V was clipped by 4 bases and J by 6 bases; unmatched bases: 7. The chain's CDR3 is CSVAGGLAGFNEQFF. The CDR3, as DNA: TGCAGCGTTGCAGGGGGACTAGCGGGTTTCAATGAGCAGTTCTTC.

The chain combines TRBV7-3 with TRBJ2-1; 8 positions match TRBD2. The CDR3 loop spans 13 amino acids. J lost 6 bases, V lost 5 bases, and 3 bases had no gene match. The V gene's germline CDR1 is SGHTA and CDR2 FQGTGA. The CDR3 bases are TGTGCCAGCAGCGCAGGGACTAGCAATGAGCAGTTCTTC. This codes for CASSAGTSNEQFF.

The V and J genes are TRBV5-1 and TRBJ2-7; 7 bases are a match to TRBD2. The CDR3 loop spans 20 amino acids. CDR1 is SGHRS and CDR2 is YFSETQ in the germline V gene. J gave up 6 bases and V 0 bases, and 24 bases lay outside the gene matches. The CDR3 sequence is CASSLARFSTWEGRTGEQYF. The CDR3 DNA follows: TGCGCCAGCAGCTTGGCCCGCTTCAGTACTTGGGAGGGTCGAACGGGCGAGCAGTACTTC.

This chain joins TRBV7-3 and TRBJ2-1; D possibly corresponds to TRBD2 (6 bases). CDR3 length: 16 amino acids. CDR1 SGHTA and CDR2 FQGTGA come from the germline V gene. Deletions cut 4 bases from V and 4 bases from J, with 17 bases between. This CDR3 reads CASSSQLGGRYNEQFF. CDR3 nucleotide sequence: TGTGCCAGCAGCTCCCAGTTGGGAGGAAGGTACAATGAGCAGTTCTTC.

CDR3 sequence reads: CASSLVPGLAGGPNNEQFF. CDR3 coding DNA: TGTGCCAGCAGCTTAGTTCCGGGGCTAGCGGGGGGGCCCAATAATGAGCAGTTCTTC. The rearrangement links TRBV7-9 to TRBJ2-1; 12 bases line up with TRBD2. Per the germline V gene, CDR1 is SEHNR and CDR2 is FQNEAQ (reference sequence). The V gene end was trimmed by 1 base and the J gene end by 7 bases; junction bases not matched to a gene: 14. The CDR3 covers 19 residues.

The rearrangement links TRBV11-2 to TRBJ2-7, with a possible D match to TRBD2 (6 bases). Germline V gives CDR1 SGHAT, CDR2 FQNNGV. The CDR3 contains 13 residues. V gave up 0 bases and J gave up 4 bases, with 7 bases separating them. CDR3 sequence reads: CASSLDGGYEQYF. CDR3 nucleotide sequence: TGTGCCAGCAGCTTAGACGGGGGTTACGAGCAGTACTTC.

The chain employs TRBV4-1 and TRBJ1-2; unclear D gene. The CDR3 covers 13 residues. V was shortened by 0 bases and J by 5 bases, with 7 bases between the two germline ends. Germline lookup yields CDR1 MGHRA and CDR2 YSYEKL. CDR3 nucleotides: TGCGCCAGCAGCCAAGAGAGAGGGTATGGCTACACCTTC. As protein: CASSQERGYGYTF.

The rearrangement uses TRBV27 and TRBJ2-7; 8 bases align to TRBD1. The J segment lost 7 bases and the V segment lost 2 bases, leaving 7 bases of the junction unmatched. From germline, CDR1 is MNHEY and CDR2 SMNVEV (reference sequence). The CDR3 extends over 14 amino acids. Here the CDR3 reads CASSLGRGLREQYF. Written as DNA, the CDR3 is TGTGCCAGCAGTTTAGGCAGGGGGCTCCGGGAGCAGTACTTC.

This chain uses TRBV14 with TRBJ1-1, with 9 bases identical to TRBD1. The length of the CDR3 is 15 residues. Trimming cost V 3 bases and J 5 bases; bases outside gene matches: 7. CDR1 is SGHDN and CDR2 is FVKESK in the germline V gene. Written as DNA, the CDR3 is TGTGCCAGCAGCCACAACAGGGGGCGATGGACTGAAGCTTTCTTT. Protein product: CASSHNRGRWTEAFF.

The chain uses TRBV21-1 and TRBJ2-4; the DNA was not compared with TRBD2, the D call given in the table. TRBV21-1 is given as a pseudogene. CDR3 length: 16 amino acids. The CDR3: CASSKRTSGRANIQYF. The CDR3 nucleotides read TGTGCCAGCAGCAAAAGAACTAGCGGGAGGGCAAACATTCAGTACTTC.

The chain recombines TRBV28 with TRBJ1-5; the D is unclear. Trimming cost V 7 bases and J 1 base, with 14 bases left between them. The CDR3 runs to 15 residues. CDR1 is MDHEN, CDR2 SYDVKM, per germline. The CDR3 region has the DNA TGTGCCAGCACCCGCCGGGGTGGGAGCAATCAGCCCCAGCATTTT. Amino acid sequence: CASTRRGGSNQPQHF.

This rearrangement joins TRBV28 to TRBJ2-1, with D perhaps matching TRBD1 (6 bases). This CDR3 is 15 amino acids long. Germline V gives CDR1 MDHEN, CDR2 SYDVKM. V lost 2 bases to trimming and J lost 3 bases, with 11 bases between them. The CDR3: CASSLEGTFYNEQFF. The CDR3 DNA reads as TGTGCCAGCAGTTTAGAGGGGACATTCTACAATGAGCAGTTCTTC.

The J gene is TRBJ1-2, the V gene TRBV29-1, with 7 bases identical to TRBD1. Germline V gives CDR1 SQVTM, CDR2 ANQGSEA. There are 13 residues in the CDR3. The J segment lost 3 bases and the V segment lost 3 bases, leaving 4 bases of the junction unmatched. The CDR3 DNA follows: TGCAGCGTTGACAAAGGGGGCGACTATGGCTACACCTTC. As protein: CSVDKGGDYGYTF.